This T cell receptor (beta chain) was sequenced during a study (dated by TCRdb to 2016 to 2018). Trimming accounts for 3 bases at V and 3 bases at J, while the number of junction bases matched to no gene is 4. According to the germline V gene, CDR1 reads SGHTA and CDR2 reads FQGNSA. From its cysteine to its phenylalanine, the CDR3 spans 14 amino acids. Only the CDR3 DNA stays, 42 bases, in frame from base 1. This clonotype was counted at least ten times. Its antigen has not been determined. Per-base qualities were not stored, and no clone one base away is much larger. To prepare the library, RT-PCR was applied. TCRdb records Illumina MiSeq as the sequencer. Through fastp at Q25 and MiXCR, TCRdb rebuilt clones from the public reads, retaining in-frame beta chains. Rows are unified per CDR3 protein, each entry keeping the most common DNA and genes. Across this sample there are more than 550,000 distinct CDR3 sequences, with approximately 15% seen only once. Around 3.3% of the sample is held by the ten biggest clonotypes.

The sequence was collected from a female donor in good health, serving as a healthy control. Sequencing was done on a sample of memory CD4+ T cells from blood. The chain is assembled from TRBV7-2 and TRBJ2-7; 8 bases in the junction line up with TRBD2. The CDR3 here reads CASSLGSGNYEQYF. DNA sequence: TGTGCCAGCAGCTTGGGTAGCGGGAACTACGAGCAGTACTTC. Outside the CDR3, residues come from the reference TRBV7-2 and TRBJ2-7 proteins, so the full variable domain is: GAGVSQSPSNKVTEKGKDVELRCDPISGHTALYWYRQSLGQGLEFLIYFQGNSAPDKSGLPSDRFSAERTGGSVSTLTIQRTQQEDSAVYLCASSLGSGNYEQYFGPGTRLTVT.